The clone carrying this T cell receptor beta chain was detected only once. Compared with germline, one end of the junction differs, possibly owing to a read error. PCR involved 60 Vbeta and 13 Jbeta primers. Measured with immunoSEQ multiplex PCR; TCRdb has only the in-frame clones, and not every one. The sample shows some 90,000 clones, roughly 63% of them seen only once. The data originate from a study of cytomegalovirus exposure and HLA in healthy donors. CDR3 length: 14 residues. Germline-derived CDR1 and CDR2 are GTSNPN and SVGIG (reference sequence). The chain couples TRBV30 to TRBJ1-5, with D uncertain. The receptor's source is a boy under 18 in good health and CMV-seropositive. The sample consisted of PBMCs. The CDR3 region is CAWSSGPPGQPQNF. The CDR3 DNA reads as TGTGCCTGGTCCAGCGGGCCCCCGGGTCAGCCCCAGAATTTT.